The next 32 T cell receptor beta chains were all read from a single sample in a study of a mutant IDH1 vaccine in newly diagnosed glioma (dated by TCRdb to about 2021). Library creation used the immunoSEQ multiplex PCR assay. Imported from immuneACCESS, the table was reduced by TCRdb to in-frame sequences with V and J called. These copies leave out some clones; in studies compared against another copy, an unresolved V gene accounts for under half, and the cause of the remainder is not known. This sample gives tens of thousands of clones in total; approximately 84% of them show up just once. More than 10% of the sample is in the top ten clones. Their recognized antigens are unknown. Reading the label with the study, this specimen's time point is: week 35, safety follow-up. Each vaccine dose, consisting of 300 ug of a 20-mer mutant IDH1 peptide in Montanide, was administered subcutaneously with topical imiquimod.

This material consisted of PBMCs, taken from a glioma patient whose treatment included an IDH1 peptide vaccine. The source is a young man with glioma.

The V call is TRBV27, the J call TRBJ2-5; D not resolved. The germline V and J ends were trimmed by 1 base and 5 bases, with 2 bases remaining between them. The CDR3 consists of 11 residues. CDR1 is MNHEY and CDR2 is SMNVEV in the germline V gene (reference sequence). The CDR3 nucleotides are TGTGCCAGCAGTTTATGGGAGACCCAGTACTTC. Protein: CASSLWETQYF.

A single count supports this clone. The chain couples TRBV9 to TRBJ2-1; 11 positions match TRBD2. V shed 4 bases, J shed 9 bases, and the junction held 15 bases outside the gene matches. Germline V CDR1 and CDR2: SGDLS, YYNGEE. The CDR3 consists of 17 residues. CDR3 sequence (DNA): TGTGCCAGCAGCCCCAGCTTTACTAGCGGGAGTGACGGTGAGCAGTTCTTC. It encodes CASSPSFTSGSDGEQFF.

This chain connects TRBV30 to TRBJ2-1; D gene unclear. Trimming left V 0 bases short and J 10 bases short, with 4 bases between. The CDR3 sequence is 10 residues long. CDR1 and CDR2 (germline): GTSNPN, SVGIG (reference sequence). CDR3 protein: CAWSVREQFF. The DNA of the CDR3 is TGTGCCTGGAGTGTTCGGGAGCAGTTCTTC.

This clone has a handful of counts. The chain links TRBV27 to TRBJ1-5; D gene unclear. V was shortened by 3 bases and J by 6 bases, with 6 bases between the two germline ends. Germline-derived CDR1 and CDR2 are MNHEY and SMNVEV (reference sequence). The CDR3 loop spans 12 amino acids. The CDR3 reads CASSFTGQPQHF. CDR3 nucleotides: TGTGCCAGCAGTTTTACCGGTCAGCCCCAGCATTTT.

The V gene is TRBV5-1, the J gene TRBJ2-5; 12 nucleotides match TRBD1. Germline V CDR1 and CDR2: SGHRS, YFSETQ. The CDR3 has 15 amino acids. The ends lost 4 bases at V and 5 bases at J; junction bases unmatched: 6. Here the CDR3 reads CASSKGQGAGETQYF. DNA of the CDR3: TGCGCCAGCAGCAAGGGACAGGGGGCCGGGGAGACCCAGTACTTC. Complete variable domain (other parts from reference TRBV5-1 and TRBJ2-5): KAGVTQTPRYLIKTRGQQVTLSCSPISGHRSVSWYQQTPGQGLQFLFEYFSETQRNKGNFPGRFSGRQFSNSRSEMNVSTLELGDSALYLCASSKGQGAGETQYFGPGTRLLVL.

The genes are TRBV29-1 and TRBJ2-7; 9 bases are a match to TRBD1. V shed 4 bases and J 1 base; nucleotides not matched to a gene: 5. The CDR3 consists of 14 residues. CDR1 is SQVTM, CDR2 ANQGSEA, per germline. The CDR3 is CSVGGQGWSYEQYF. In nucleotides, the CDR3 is TGCAGCGTTGGGGGACAGGGATGGTCCTACGAGCAGTACTTC.

The CDR3 nucleotides are TGTGCCACCAAATGGGGTCCAGGCTACACCTTC. This sequence encodes CATKWGPGYTF. This rearrangement joins TRBV30 to TRBJ1-2, with unresolved D. Germline V gives CDR1 GTSNPN, CDR2 SVGIG (reference sequence). The CDR3 totals 11 residues. V was cut by 8 bases and J by 8 bases, with 15 bases left in between.

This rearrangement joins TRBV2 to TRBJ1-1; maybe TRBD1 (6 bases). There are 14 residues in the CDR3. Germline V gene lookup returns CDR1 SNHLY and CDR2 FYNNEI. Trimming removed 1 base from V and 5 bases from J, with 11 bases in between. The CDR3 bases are TGTGCCAGCAGTGAAGGGCAGGGGTGGACTGAAGCTTTCTTT. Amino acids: CASSEGQGWTEAFF.

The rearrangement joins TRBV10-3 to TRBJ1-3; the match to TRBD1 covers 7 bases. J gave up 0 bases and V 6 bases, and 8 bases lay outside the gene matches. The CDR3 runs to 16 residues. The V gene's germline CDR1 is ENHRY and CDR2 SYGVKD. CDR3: CAISEQGLYSGNTIYF. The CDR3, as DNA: TGTGCCATCAGCGAACAGGGGCTGTACTCTGGAAACACCATATATTTT.

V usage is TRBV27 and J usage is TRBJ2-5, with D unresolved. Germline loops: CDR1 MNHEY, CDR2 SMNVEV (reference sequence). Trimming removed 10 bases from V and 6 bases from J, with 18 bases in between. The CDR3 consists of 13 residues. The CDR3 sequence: CATLSRAQQTQYF. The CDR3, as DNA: TGTGCCACCCTATCACGAGCACAACAGACCCAGTACTTC.

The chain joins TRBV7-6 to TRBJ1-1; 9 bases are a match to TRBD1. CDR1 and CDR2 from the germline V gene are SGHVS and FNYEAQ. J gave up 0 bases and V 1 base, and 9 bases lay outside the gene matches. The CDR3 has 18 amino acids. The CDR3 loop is CASSLESGTGLMNTEAFF. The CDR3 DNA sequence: TGTGCCAGCAGCTTAGAGTCTGGGACAGGGCTTATGAACACTGAAGCTTTCTTT.

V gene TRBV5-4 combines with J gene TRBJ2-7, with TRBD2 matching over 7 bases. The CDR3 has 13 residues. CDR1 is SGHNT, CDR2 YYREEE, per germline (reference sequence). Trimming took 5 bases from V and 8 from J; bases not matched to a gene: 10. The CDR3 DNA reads TGTGCCAGCAGTCCGTTCGGGGGGATCAAGCAGTACTTC. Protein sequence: CASSPFGGIKQYF.

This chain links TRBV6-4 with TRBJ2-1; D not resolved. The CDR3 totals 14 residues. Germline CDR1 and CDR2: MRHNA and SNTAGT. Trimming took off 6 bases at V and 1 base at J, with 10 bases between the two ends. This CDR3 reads CASSPGGSYNEQFF. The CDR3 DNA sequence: TGTGCCAGCAGCCCGGGTGGTTCCTACAATGAGCAGTTCTTC.

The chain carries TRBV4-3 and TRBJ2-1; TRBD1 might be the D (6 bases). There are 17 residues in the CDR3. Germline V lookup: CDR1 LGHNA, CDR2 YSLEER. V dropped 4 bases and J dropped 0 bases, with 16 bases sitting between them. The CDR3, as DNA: TGCGCCAGCAGCCCCGAACTGACAGGCAGCTCCTACAATGAGCAGTTCTTC. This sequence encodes CASSPELTGSSYNEQFF.

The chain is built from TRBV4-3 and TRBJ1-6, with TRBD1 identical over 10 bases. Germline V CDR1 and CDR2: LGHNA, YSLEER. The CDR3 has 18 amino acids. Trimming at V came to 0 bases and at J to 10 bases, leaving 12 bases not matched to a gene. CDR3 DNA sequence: TGCGCCAGCAGCCAAGAGTACCCCCCGGGACAGGGGTACTCACCCCTCCACTTT. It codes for CASSQEYPPGQGYSPLHF.

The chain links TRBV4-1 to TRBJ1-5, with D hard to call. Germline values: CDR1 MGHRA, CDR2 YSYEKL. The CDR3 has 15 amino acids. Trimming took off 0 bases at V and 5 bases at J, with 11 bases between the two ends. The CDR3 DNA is TGCGCCAGCAGCCAAGATTACGGGCCGTATCAGCCCCAGCATTTT. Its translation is CASSQDYGPYQPQHF.

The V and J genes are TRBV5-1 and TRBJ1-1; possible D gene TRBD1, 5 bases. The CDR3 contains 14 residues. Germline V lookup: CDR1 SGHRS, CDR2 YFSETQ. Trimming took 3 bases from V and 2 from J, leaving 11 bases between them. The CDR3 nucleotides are TGCGCCAGCAGCTACGGGGGGGGAAACACTGAAGCTTTCTTT. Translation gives CASSYGGGNTEAFF.

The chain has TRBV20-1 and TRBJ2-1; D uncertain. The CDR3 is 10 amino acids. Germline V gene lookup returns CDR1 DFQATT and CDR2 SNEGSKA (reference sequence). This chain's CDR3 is CSLGEHEQFF. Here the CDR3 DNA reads TGCAGCCTCGGAGAGCATGAGCAGTTCTTC.

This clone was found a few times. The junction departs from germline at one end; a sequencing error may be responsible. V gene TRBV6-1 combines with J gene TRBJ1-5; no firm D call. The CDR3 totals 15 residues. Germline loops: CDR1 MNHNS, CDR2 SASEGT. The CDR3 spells CASSEITTSSQPQHF. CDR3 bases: TGTGCCAGCAGTGAGATCACTACTAGCAGTCAGCCCCAGCATTTT.

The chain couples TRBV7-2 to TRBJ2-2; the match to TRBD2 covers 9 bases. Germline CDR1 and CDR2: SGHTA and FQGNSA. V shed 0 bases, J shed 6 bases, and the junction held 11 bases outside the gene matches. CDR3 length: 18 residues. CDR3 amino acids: CASSLAGVSASGAGELFF. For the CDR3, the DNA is TGTGCCAGCAGCTTAGCCGGTGTCTCGGCTAGCGGGGCCGGGGAGCTGTTTTTT.

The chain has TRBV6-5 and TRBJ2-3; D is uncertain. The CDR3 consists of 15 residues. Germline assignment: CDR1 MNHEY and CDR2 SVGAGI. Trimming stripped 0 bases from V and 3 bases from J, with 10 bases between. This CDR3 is CASSYSTAETDTQYF. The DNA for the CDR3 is TGTGCCAGCAGTTACTCGACGGCGGAAACAGATACGCAGTATTTT.

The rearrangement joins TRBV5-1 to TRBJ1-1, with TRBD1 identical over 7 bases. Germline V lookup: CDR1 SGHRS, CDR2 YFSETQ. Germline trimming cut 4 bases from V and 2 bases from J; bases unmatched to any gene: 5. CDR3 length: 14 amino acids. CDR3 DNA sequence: TGCGCCAGCAGCCTGACAGGGCCCAACACTGAAGCTTTCTTT. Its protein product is CASSLTGPNTEAFF.

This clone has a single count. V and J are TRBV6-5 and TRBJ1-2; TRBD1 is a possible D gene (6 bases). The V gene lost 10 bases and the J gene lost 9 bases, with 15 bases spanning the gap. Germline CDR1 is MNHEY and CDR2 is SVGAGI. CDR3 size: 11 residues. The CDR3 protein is CATSNGGRYTF. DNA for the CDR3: TGTGCCACCTCGAATGGGGGCCGCTACACCTTC.

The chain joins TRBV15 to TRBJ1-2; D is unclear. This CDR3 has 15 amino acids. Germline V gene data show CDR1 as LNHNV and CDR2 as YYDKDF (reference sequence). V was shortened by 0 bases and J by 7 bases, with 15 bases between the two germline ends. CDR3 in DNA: TGTGCCACCAGCAGAGATCGGACTACACTGGCTGGCTACACCTTC. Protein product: CATSRDRTTLAGYTF.

The CDR3 is CASSRVSEAFF. For the CDR3, the DNA is TGTGCCAGTAGTCGGGTTTCTGAAGCTTTCTTT. This sequence joins TRBV19 and TRBJ1-1; no firm D call. The CDR3 consists of 11 residues. Germline CDR1 reads LNHDA; CDR2 reads SQIVND (reference sequence). The V gene lost 5 bases and the J gene lost 6 bases, with 7 bases spanning the gap.

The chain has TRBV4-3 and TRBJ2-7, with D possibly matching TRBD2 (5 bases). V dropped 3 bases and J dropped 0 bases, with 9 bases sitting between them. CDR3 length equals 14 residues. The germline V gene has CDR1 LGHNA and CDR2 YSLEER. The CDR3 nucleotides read TGCGCCAGCAGCCAGAGGGAGAGCTCCTACGAGCAGTACTTC. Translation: CASSQRESSYEQYF.

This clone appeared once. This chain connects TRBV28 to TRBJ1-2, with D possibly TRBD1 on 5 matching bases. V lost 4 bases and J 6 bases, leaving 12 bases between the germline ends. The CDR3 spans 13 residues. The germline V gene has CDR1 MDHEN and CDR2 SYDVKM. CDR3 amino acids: CASSWPGGDGYTF. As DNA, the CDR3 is TGTGCCAGCAGTTGGCCCGGGGGGGATGGCTACACCTTC.

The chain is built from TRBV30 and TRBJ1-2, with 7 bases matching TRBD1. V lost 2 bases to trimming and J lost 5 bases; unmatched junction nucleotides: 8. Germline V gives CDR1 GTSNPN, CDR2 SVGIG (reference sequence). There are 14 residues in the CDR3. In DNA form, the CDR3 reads TGTGCCTGGAGTCTATGGGACAGCCCGTATGGCTACACCTTC. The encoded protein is CAWSLWDSPYGYTF.

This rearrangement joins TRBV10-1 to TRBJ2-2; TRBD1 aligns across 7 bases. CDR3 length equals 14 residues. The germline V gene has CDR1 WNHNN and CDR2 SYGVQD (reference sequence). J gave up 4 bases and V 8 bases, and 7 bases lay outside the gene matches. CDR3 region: CASVGGQTTGELFF. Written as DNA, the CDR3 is TGCGCCAGCGTTGGGGGACAGACCACCGGGGAGCTGTTTTTT.

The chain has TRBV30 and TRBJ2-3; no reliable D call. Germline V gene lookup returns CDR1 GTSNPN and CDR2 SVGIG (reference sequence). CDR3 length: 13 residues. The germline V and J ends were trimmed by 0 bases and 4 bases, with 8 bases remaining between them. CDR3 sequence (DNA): TGTGCCTGGAGTGTACATCGTCCAGATACGCAGTATTTT. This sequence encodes CAWSVHRPDTQYF.

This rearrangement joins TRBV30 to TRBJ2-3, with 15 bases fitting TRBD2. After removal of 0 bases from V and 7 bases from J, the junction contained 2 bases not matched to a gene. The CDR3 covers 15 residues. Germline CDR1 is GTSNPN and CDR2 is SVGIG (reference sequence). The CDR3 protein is CAWSVGTSGGNTQYF. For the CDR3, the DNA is TGTGCCTGGAGTGTGGGGACTAGCGGGGGGAATACGCAGTATTTT.

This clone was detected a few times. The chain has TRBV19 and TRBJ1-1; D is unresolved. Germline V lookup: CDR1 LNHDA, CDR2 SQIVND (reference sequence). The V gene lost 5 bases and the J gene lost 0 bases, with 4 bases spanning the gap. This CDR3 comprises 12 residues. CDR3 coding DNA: TGTGCCAGTAGTCCAGTGAACACTGAAGCTTTCTTT. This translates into CASSPVNTEAFF. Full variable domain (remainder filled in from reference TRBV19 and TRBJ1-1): DGGITQSPKYLFRKEGQNVTLSCEQNLNHDAMYWYRQDPGQGLRLIYYSQIVNDFQKGDIAEGYSVSREKKESFPLTVTSAQKNPTAFYLCASSPVNTEAFFGQGTRLTVV.